Listed here are 7 T cell receptor beta chains from one sample, sequenced in a study of cytomegalovirus exposure and HLA in healthy donors. Sequenced by immunoSEQ multiplex PCR; TCRdb stores in-frame clones only, minus some. The sample contains about 130,000 clones, roughly 89% of which appear only once. Material: PBMCs. These receptors originate from a young woman in good health and CMV-seropositive.

The chain links TRBV5-8 to TRBJ1-1; TRBD1 aligns across 7 bases. Germline V gene data show CDR1 as SGHTS and CDR2 as YDEGEE. The CDR3 extends over 15 amino acids. Unmatched junction bases numbered 9, after V lost 3 bases and J lost 4 bases. The CDR3 sequence: CASSYRQGDTTEAFF. For the CDR3, the DNA is TGTGCCAGCAGCTACCGACAGGGTGACACCACTGAAGCTTTCTTT.

CDR3 region: CASSLTEWSSYNEQFF. The CDR3 nucleotides read TGTGCCAGCAGTTTAACGGAGTGGAGCTCCTACAATGAGCAGTTCTTC. The genes are TRBV27 and TRBJ2-1; D ambiguous. The CDR3 totals 16 residues. V gave up 2 bases and J gave up 0 bases, with 11 bases separating them. CDR1 is MNHEY, CDR2 SMNVEV, per germline (reference sequence).

In its sample, this clone was seen a few times. The chain couples TRBV9 to TRBJ1-6; D may be TRBD1 (6 bases). V dropped 0 bases and J dropped 7 bases, with 14 bases sitting between them. The germline CDR1 and CDR2 sequences are SGDLS and YYNGEE. The CDR3 is made up of 16 amino acids. This CDR3 is CASSVEGGTVNSPLHF. The CDR3, as DNA: TGTGCCAGCAGCGTAGAGGGGGGGACGGTGAATTCACCCCTCCACTTT.

This chain links TRBV14 with TRBJ2-1; D remains unclear. The CDR3 consists of 16 residues. Deletions cut 0 bases from V and 6 bases from J, with 15 bases between. Germline CDR1 reads SGHDN; CDR2 reads FVKESK. The CDR3 DNA sequence: TGTGCCAGCAGCCAAGAAAAGGAAATACGGGTCAATGAGCAGTTCTTC. Translated, it gives CASSQEKEIRVNEQFF.

The rearrangement uses TRBV6-1 and TRBJ1-4; 7 bases match TRBD1. CDR1 and CDR2 from the germline V gene are MNHNS and SASEGT. Trimming took 4 bases from V and 2 from J; bases not matched to a gene: 7. The CDR3 is 16 amino acids. The CDR3 sequence is CASSASGTATNEKLFF. CDR3 coding DNA: TGTGCCAGCAGTGCCTCCGGGACAGCGACTAATGAAAAACTGTTTTTT.

The V and J genes are TRBV9 and TRBJ2-2; D unclear. Trimming cost V 0 bases and J 2 bases, with 5 bases left between them. Germline assignment: CDR1 SGDLS and CDR2 YYNGEE. This CDR3 region has 14 residues. The DNA of the CDR3 is TGTGCCAGCAGCGTAGACAGCAACACCGGGGAGCTGTTTTTT. Amino acids: CASSVDSNTGELFF.

The chain links TRBV5-4 to TRBJ1-3, with D hard to call. With 0 bases removed from V and 0 bases from J, the gap between germline ends came to 7 bases. The V gene's germline CDR1 is SGHNT and CDR2 YYREEE (reference sequence). This CDR3 region has 15 residues. CDR3: CASSLDSVSGNTIYF. The CDR3 nucleotides are TGTGCCAGCAGCTTGGACTCCGTCTCTGGAAACACCATATATTTT. The variable domain in full, completed from reference TRBV5-4 and TRBJ1-3, reads ETGVTQSPTHLIKTRGQQVTLRCSSQSGHNTVSWYQQALGQGPQFIFQYYREEENGRGNFPPRFSGLQFPNYSSELNVNALELDDSALYLCASSLDSVSGNTIYFGEGSWLTVV.